These T cell receptor beta chains were read from a single sample in a study of blood T cell repertoires in COVID-19. Clones were read by immunoSEQ multiplex PCR, and TCRdb kept only the in-frame ones, dropping some. The sample includes about 100,000 clones, 80% seen only once; the top ten take roughly a third. The sequencing input was peripheral blood. These receptors originate from a man between 70 and 80 years old with active or convalescent COVID-19. The CDR3 runs from the conserved cysteine through the conserved F or W. The D gene is left open where the match is weak. The size of a clone is reported for some rows only, either as once, few or many, or as a class for expanded clones.

>TRBJ1-2|TRBV5-6|-|-
CASSSDSYGYTF
TGTGCCAGCAGCTCCGACAGCTATGGCTACACCTTC
>TRBJ2-5|TRBV5-1|-|TRBD1
CASSPRGQETQYF
TGCGCCAGCAGCCCAAGGGGGCAGGAGACCCAGTACTTC
>TRBJ1-1|TRBV10-3|-|-
CAISESRGKYTEAFF
TGTGCCATCAGTGAGTCAAGGGGGAAATACACTGAAGCTTTCTTT
>TRBJ1-4|TRBV27|-|-
CASGTSGATNEKLFF
TGTGCCAGCGGGACTTCGGGGGCAACTAATGAAAAACTGTTTTTT
>TRBJ1-6|TRBV7-8|-|TRBD1
CASSTYRDRLPLHF
TGTGCCAGCAGCACCTACCGGGACAGGCTACCCCTCCACTTT
>TRBJ1-1|TRBV30|-|-
CAWISFHLAFF
TGTGCCTGGATTAGCTTCCACCTTGCTTTCTTT
>TRBJ2-5|TRBV7-3|-|-
CASALLDRETQYF
TGTGCCAGCGCACTCCTAGATCGAGAGACCCAGTACTTC
>TRBJ2-1|TRBV7-9|-|TRBD2
CASSYAGVSSYNEQFF
TGTGCCAGCAGCTATGCGGGAGTCAGCTCCTACAATGAGCAGTTCTTC
>TRBJ2-4|TRBV5-5|-|-
CASSTGANLAKNIQYF
TGTGCCAGCAGCACGGGAGCCAACTTAGCCAAAAACATTCAGTACTTC
>TRBJ2-1|TRBV6-4|-|TRBD2
CASSRLAGGPRNEQFF
TGTGCCAGCAGTAGATTAGCGGGGGGGCCGAGAAATGAGCAGTTCTTC
>TRBJ1-1|TRBV30|-|-
CAWTPLQNTEAFF
TGTGCCTGGACCCCACTGCAGAACACTGAAGCTTTCTTT
>TRBJ2-3|TRBV5-4|-|-
CASGRDGFGDTQYF
TGTGCCAGCGGCCGGGATGGCTTTGGAGATACGCAGTATTTT
>TRBJ1-6|TRBV30|-|-
CACSQGSYNSPLHF
TGTGCCTGTAGCCAGGGTTCCTATAATTCACCCCTCCACTTT
>TRBJ1-5|TRBV4-1|-|-
CASSPRGSWPQHF
TGCGCCAGCAGCCCCCGAGGATCCTGGCCCCAGCATTTT
>TRBJ1-2|TRBV7-6|-|TRBD1
CASSTGTGYGYTF
TGTGCCAGCAGCACCGGGACAGGGTATGGCTACACCTTC
>TRBJ2-3|TRBV7-2|-|-
CASSFTQARRDTQYF
TGTGCCAGCAGCTTCACACAGGCCCGGCGAGATACGCAGTATTTT
>TRBJ1-1|TRBV3-1/TRBV3-2|-|-
CASSWGHQNTEAFF
TGTGCCAGCAGCTGGGGACACCAGAACACTGAAGCTTTCTTT
>TRBJ1-6|TRBV29-1|-|TRBD1
CSVRGTGKNSPLHF
TGCAGCGTCCGCGGGACAGGGAAAAATTCACCCCTCCACTTT
>TRBJ2-7|TRBV15|-|-
CATSRDYNEQYF
TGTGCCACCAGCAGAGATTATAACGAGCAGTACTTC
>TRBJ2-3|TRBV2|-|TRBD1
CASKQGASDTQYF
TGTGCCAGCAAACAGGGGGCGAGTGATACGCAGTATTTT
>TRBJ1-3|TRBV6-5|-|-
CASRGPGISGNTIYF
TGTGCCAGCAGGGGTCCAGGGATCTCTGGAAACACCATATATTTT
>TRBJ1-5|TRBV16|once|-
CASSRYREGSNQPQHF
TGTGCCAGCAGTCGGTACAGGGAGGGGAGCAATCAGCCCCAGCATTTT
>TRBJ2-1|TRBV6-2/TRBV6-3|-|TRBD2
CASSYRTSGLYNEQFF
TGTGCCAGCAGTTACCGGACTAGCGGATTGTACAATGAGCAGTTCTTC
>TRBJ2-7|TRBV7-7|-|TRBD2
CASSPGTSGYEQYF
TGTGCTAGCAGTCCCGGAACTAGCGGGTACGAGCAGTACTTC
>TRBJ2-7|TRBV7-2|few|-
CASSLRGAYEQYF
TGTGCCAGCAGCCTCAGGGGCGCCTACGAGCAGTACTTC
>TRBJ2-7|TRBV7-2|-|-
CASSLASAGYEQYF
TGTGCCAGCAGCTTAGCTAGCGCCGGGTACGAGCAGTACTTC
>TRBJ1-5|TRBV19|-|-
CASSIDGWGGQPQHF
TGTGCCAGTAGTATTGATGGATGGGGAGGCCAGCCCCAGCATTTT
>TRBJ2-7|TRBV4-1|-|-
CASSQDGVYEQYF
TGCGCCAGCAGCCAAGATGGAGTCTACGAGCAGTACTTC
>TRBJ2-7|TRBV24-1|-|-
CATSDFRGFEQYF
TGTGCCACCAGTGATTTTAGAGGGTTCGAGCAGTACTTC
>TRBJ2-7|TRBV10-1|-|-
CASRPPPYREPHEQYF
TGCGCCAGCAGACCCCCCCCTTACAGGGAACCCCACGAGCAGTACTTC
>TRBJ2-7|TRBV7-2|-|TRBD2
CASSPQRLAQNYEQYF
TGTGCCAGCAGCCCCCAAAGACTAGCGCAAAACTACGAGCAGTACTTC
>TRBJ2-3|TRBV29-1|-|TRBD2
CSVRRGGTDTQYF
TGCAGCGTCCGGCGGGGGGGGACAGATACGCAGTATTTT
>TRBJ2-1|TRBV3-1/TRBV3-2|few|-
CASSQAPGLGGAYNEQFF
TGTGCCAGCAGCCAAGCCCCGGGCCTAGGGGGTGCCTACAATGAGCAGTTCTTC
>TRBJ2-3|TRBV24-1|-|-
CATGNQGGGDTQYF
TGTGCCACCGGTAATCAAGGGGGGGGAGATACGCAGTATTTT
>TRBJ2-7|TRBV14|-|TRBD1
CASSPAWDRDRGEQYF
TGTGCCAGCAGCCCTGCTTGGGACAGGGACCGGGGGGAGCAGTACTTC
>TRBJ2-1|TRBV9|-|TRBD2
CASSVSSGGSSHNEQFF
TGTGCCAGCAGCGTTAGCTCTGGCGGGAGCTCCCACAATGAGCAGTTCTTC
>TRBJ1-1|TRBV21-1|-|-
CASSKGEVSAHLEAFF
TGTGCCAGCAGCAAAGGTGAAGTCAGCGCCCACCTCGAAGCTTTCTTT
>TRBJ1-6|TRBV18|-|TRBD1
CASSPPGQGASPLHF
TGTGCCAGCTCACCTCCGGGACAGGGGGCATCACCCCTCCACTTT
>TRBJ2-7|TRBV4-2|-|-
CASSQEVTDSYEQYF
TGTGCCAGCAGCCAAGAAGTGACTGACTCCTACGAGCAGTACTTC
>TRBJ2-7|TRBV4-1|-|TRBD2
CASSPTSGGAHEQYF
TGCGCCAGCAGCCCTACTAGCGGGGGGGCCCACGAGCAGTACTTC
>TRBJ1-4|TRBV6-6|-|-
CASSYSSEGNEKLFF
TGTGCCAGCAGTTACTCGAGTGAGGGTAATGAAAAACTGTTTTTT
>TRBJ2-2|TRBV19|-|TRBD1
CASGRQGNTGELFF
TGTGCCAGTGGAAGACAGGGGAACACCGGGGAGCTGTTTTTT